This TCR beta chain was documented in a study of a mutant IDH1 vaccine in newly diagnosed glioma. Across the study: Vaccination started 4-6 weeks after radiotherapy alone, or with temozolomide cycles. It was radiotherapy, temozolomide, or both that patients received previously, with most receiving both. General study results and limits: With respect to changes in top peripheral T cell clonotypes, pseudoprogression seemed unrelated. Researchers report vaccine-induced immune responses in 93.3% of patients.

The time point here: week 11, during vaccination. Alongside topical imiquimod, each dose of vaccine comprised 300 ug of mutant IDH1 20-mer peptide. Germline V lookup: CDR1 SGHDT, CDR2 YYEEEE. Trimming at V came to 1 base and at J to 8 bases, leaving 14 bases not matched to a gene. There are 18 residues in the CDR3. TCRdb's copy holds only in-frame clones and misses some; the assay was immunoSEQ multiplex PCR. This sample carries tens of thousands of clones, 79% of them seen once, and the ten largest clones take just over 8%. Details on this clone: No antigen is known for it.

Here the sequenced sample was PBMCs, taken from a glioma patient whose treatment included an IDH1 peptide vaccine. This sequence was found in a middle-aged man with glioma. The V call is TRBV5-6, the J call TRBJ2-2; 10 bases are shared with TRBD2. The CDR3 nucleotides are TGTGCCAGCAGCTTGAGGGAAGGGACTAGCGCGCGTCGGGGGGAGCTGTTTTTT. Amino acids: CASSLREGTSARRGELFF.